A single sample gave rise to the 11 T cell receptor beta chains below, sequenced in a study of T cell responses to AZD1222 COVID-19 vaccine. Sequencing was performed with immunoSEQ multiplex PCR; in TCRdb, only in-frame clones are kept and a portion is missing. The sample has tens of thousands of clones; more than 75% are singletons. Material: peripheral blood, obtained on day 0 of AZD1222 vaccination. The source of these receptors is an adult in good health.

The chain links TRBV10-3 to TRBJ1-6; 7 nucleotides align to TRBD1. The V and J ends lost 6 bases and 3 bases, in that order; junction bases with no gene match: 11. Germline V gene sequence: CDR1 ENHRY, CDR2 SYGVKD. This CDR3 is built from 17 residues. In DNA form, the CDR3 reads TGTGCCATCAGGCAAGTGAGTGGGACAGACTATAATTCACCCCTCCACTTT. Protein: CAIRQVSGTDYNSPLHF.

DNA of the CDR3: TGTGCCAGCTCTCGGAGCGGGCCCGGCTACAATGAGCAGTTCTTC. Translation gives CASSRSGPGYNEQFF. The V and J genes are TRBV18 and TRBJ2-1; maybe TRBD2 (6 bases). The CDR3 totals 15 residues. Germline V gene data show CDR1 as KGHSH and CDR2 as LQKENI. V lost 6 bases to trimming and J lost 3 bases, with 15 bases between them.

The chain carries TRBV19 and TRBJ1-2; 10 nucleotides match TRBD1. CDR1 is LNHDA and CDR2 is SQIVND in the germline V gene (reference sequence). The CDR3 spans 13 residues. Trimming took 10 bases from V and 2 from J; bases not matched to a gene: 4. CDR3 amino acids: CATRTGGNYGYTF. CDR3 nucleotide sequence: TGTGCCACCCGGACAGGGGGAAACTATGGCTACACCTTC.

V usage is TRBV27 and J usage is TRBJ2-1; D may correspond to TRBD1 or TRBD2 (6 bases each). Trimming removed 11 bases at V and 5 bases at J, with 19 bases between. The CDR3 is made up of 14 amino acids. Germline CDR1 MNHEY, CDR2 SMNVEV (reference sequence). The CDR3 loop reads CAVKVDGGHNEQFF. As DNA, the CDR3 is TGTGCCGTCAAGGTAGATGGGGGGCACAATGAGCAGTTCTTC.

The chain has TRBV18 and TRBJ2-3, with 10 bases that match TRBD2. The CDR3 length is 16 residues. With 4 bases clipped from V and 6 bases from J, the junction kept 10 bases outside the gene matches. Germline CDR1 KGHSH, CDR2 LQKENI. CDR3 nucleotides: TGTGCCAGCTCACGTCCCGTAGCGGGGGGATTGGATACGCAGTATTTT. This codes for CASSRPVAGGLDTQYF.

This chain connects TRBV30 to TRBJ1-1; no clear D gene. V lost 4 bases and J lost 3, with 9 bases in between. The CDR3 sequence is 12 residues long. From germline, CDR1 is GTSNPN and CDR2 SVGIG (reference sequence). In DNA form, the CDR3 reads TGTGCCTGGAACGGGGATTACACTGAAGCTTTCTTT. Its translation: CAWNGDYTEAFF.

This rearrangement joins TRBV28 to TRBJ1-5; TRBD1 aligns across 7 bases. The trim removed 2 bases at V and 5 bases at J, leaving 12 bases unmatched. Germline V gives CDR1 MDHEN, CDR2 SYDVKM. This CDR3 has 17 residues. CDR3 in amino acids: CASSLISDRVRDQPQHF. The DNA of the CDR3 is TGTGCCAGCAGTTTAATATCCGACAGGGTAAGGGATCAGCCCCAGCATTTT.

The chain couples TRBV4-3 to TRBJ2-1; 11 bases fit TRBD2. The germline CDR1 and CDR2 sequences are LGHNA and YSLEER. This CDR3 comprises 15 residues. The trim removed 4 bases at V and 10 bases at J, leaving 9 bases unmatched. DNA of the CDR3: TGCGCCAGCAGCCTTTTAGCGGGAGGGCCCTCCGAGCAGTTCTTC. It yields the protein CASSLLAGGPSEQFF.

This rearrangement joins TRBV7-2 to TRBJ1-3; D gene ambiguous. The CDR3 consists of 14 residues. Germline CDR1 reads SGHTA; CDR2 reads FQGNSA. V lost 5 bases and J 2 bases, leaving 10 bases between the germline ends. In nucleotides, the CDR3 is TGTGCCAGCAGCCTAGGCATGGCTGGAAACACCATATATTTT. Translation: CASSLGMAGNTIYF.

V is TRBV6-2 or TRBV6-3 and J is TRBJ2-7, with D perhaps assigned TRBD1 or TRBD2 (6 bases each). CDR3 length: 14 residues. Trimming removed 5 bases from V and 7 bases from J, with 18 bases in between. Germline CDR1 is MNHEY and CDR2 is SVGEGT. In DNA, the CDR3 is TGTGCCAGCAGTAGGCCCGGGGGCGGAGGGGAGCAGTACTTC. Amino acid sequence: CASSRPGGGGEQYF.

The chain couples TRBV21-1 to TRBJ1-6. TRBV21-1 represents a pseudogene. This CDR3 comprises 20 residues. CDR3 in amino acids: CASSKVSMPIPGRNNSPLHF. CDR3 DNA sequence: TGTGCCAGCAGCAAAGTGTCAATGCCCATACCGGGACGCAATAATTCACCCCTCCACTTT.